These 32 T cell receptor beta chains share one sample of origin, sequenced in a study of T cell repertoires in ileal Crohn's disease. The protocol was immunoSEQ multiplex PCR, while the TCRdb copy is restricted to in-frame clones and leaves out a portion. The sample has about 6,900 clones, around 80% seen once. The sample consisted of ileal tissue. These receptors came from an adult with Crohn's disease.

The chain joins TRBV18 to TRBJ2-7; D is ambiguous. Trimming cost V 0 bases and J 2 bases, with 5 bases left between them. Germline assignment: CDR1 KGHSH and CDR2 LQKENI. CDR3 size: 13 residues. CDR3 sequence reads: CASSPPFTYEQYF. The CDR3, as DNA: TGTGCCAGCTCACCACCGTTTACCTACGAGCAGTACTTC.

CDR3 residues: CASSRTTSGSADTQYF. CDR3 nucleotides: TGTGCCAGCAGCCGCACGACTAGCGGGAGTGCAGATACGCAGTATTTT. This chain joins TRBV4-2 and TRBJ2-3; TRBD2 aligns across 12 bases. V shed 4 bases and J 4 bases; nucleotides not matched to a gene: 6. This CDR3 is 16 amino acids long. The germline V gene has CDR1 LGHNA and CDR2 YNFKEQ.

The chain carries TRBV15 and TRBJ2-7, with 12 bases identical to TRBD2. This CDR3 spans 15 amino acids. J lost 4 bases, V lost 5 bases, and 6 bases had no gene match. In germline, CDR1 is LNHNV, CDR2 YYDKDF (reference sequence). CDR3 DNA sequence: TGTGCCACCAGCTTCCAACTAGCGGGAGGATACGAGCAGTACTTC. As protein: CATSFQLAGGYEQYF.

V gene TRBV5-4 combines with J gene TRBJ2-3, with 7 nucleotides matching TRBD2. After removal of 3 bases from V and 4 bases from J, the junction contained 8 bases not matched to a gene. The CDR3 is 15 residues long. The germline gives CDR1 SGHNT, CDR2 YYREEE (reference sequence). This CDR3 reads CASSSHKTSPDTQYF. CDR3 nucleotides: TGTGCCAGCAGCTCCCACAAGACTAGCCCAGATACGCAGTATTTT.

The rearrangement uses TRBV29-1 and TRBJ1-1, with D possibly being TRBD1 (6 bases). The V gene's germline CDR1 is SQVTM and CDR2 ANQGSEA. This CDR3 has 13 residues. V was clipped by 6 bases and J by 1 base, with 12 bases between them. CDR3 sequence: CSVAGQPNTEAFF. CDR3 coding DNA: TGCAGCGTGGCTGGACAGCCGAACACTGAAGCTTTCTTT.

J is TRBJ2-3 and V is TRBV7-9, with D perhaps matching TRBD2 (5 bases). The V and J ends lost 8 bases and 8 bases respectively, with 8 bases between them. The CDR3 is 10 amino acids. Germline V lookup: CDR1 SEHNR, CDR2 FQNEAQ (reference sequence). The CDR3 spells CASGEGTQYF. CDR3 bases: TGTGCCAGCGGCGAGGGTACGCAGTATTTT.

The rearrangement links TRBV19 to TRBJ2-1; 15 bases agree with TRBD2. From germline, CDR1 is LNHDA and CDR2 SQIVND (reference sequence). With 5 bases clipped from V and 7 bases from J, the junction kept 3 bases outside the gene matches. The CDR3 is made up of 15 amino acids. CDR3 sequence (DNA): TGTGCCAGTAGTTTCGGACTAGCGGGAGGGAATGAGCAGTTCTTC. Translation: CASSFGLAGGNEQFF.

The chain has TRBV2 and TRBJ1-5; perhaps TRBD1 as D (5 bases). The germline V gene has CDR1 SNHLY and CDR2 FYNNEI. Trimming took 8 bases from V and 3 from J, leaving 20 bases between them. This CDR3 spans 16 amino acids. The chain's CDR3 is CASSLLGGIINQPQHF. In DNA, the CDR3 is TGTGCCAGCTCCTTATTGGGGGGGATCATCAATCAGCCCCAGCATTTT.

The CDR3 DNA is TGTGCCAGCAGTCGGACCGGGACTAGCAGATACAATGAGCAGTTCTTC. It translates to CASSRTGTSRYNEQFF. The rearrangement joins TRBV27 to TRBJ2-1, with 9 bases aligning to TRBD2. The CDR3 runs 16 residues. From germline, CDR1 is MNHEY and CDR2 SMNVEV (reference sequence). Trimming at V came to 5 bases and at J to 4 bases, leaving 9 bases not matched to a gene.

This clone appeared once. This chain joins TRBV5-4 and TRBJ1-2, with TRBD1 matching over 10 bases. V was pared by 4 bases and J by 8 bases, with 8 bases of the junction left unmatched. CDR3 length: 14 amino acids. From germline, CDR1 is SGHNT and CDR2 YYREEE (reference sequence). The CDR3 reads CASSHSGQGKGYTF. In DNA form, the CDR3 reads TGTGCCAGCAGCCACTCGGGACAGGGGAAAGGCTACACCTTC.

V usage is TRBV14 and J usage is TRBJ1-3; D is perhaps TRBD1 (5 bases). This CDR3 comprises 19 residues. Germline V gene data show CDR1 as SGHDN and CDR2 as FVKESK. The V end was cut by 5 bases, the J end by 3 bases, with 26 bases between. Here the CDR3 reads CASSFLGLQGEHGGNTIYF. Here the CDR3 DNA reads TGTGCCAGCAGCTTCTTAGGTCTGCAGGGCGAACATGGTGGAAACACCATATATTTT.

V and J are TRBV5-4 and TRBJ1-3; a possible D gene is TRBD1 (6 bases). Germline CDR1 reads SGHNT; CDR2 reads YYREEE (reference sequence). This CDR3 comprises 14 residues. V dropped 2 bases and J dropped 4 bases, with 10 bases sitting between them. The CDR3 coding sequence is TGTGCCAGCAGCTTAGAGGACAGAGGAAACACCATATATTTT. It yields the protein CASSLEDRGNTIYF. The full variable domain, in which reference TRBV5-4 and TRBJ1-3 provide the parts outside the CDR3, is ETGVTQSPTHLIKTRGQQVTLRCSSQSGHNTVSWYQQALGQGPQFIFQYYREEENGRGNFPPRFSGLQFPNYSSELNVNALELDDSALYLCASSLEDRGNTIYFGEGSWLTVV.

J is TRBJ2-1 and V is TRBV7-9; perhaps TRBD1 as D (6 bases). The germline V gene encodes CDR1 SEHNR and CDR2 FQNEAQ (reference sequence). The CDR3 totals 16 residues. V shed 1 base and J shed 5 bases, with 15 bases lying between them. The CDR3 spells CASSLVRPGANNEQFF. The CDR3 nucleotides read TGTGCCAGCAGCTTAGTTCGGCCAGGGGCGAACAATGAGCAGTTCTTC.

This clone has a single count. Here the CDR3 DNA reads TGTGCCAGCAGTTTGGATTCAGGGGTAGATACGCAGTATTTT. Its protein product is CASSLDSGVDTQYF. V gene TRBV27 combines with J gene TRBJ2-3; tentatively, D is TRBD1 (6 bases). Germline values: CDR1 MNHEY, CDR2 SMNVEV (reference sequence). Deletions cut 3 bases from V and 5 bases from J, with 12 bases between. This CDR3 spans 14 amino acids.

The chain is built from TRBV6-1 and TRBJ2-7; possibly TRBD2 for D (6 bases). Trimming removed 9 bases at V and 2 bases at J, with 11 bases between. Germline CDR1 and CDR2: MNHNS and SASEGT. The CDR3 covers 12 residues. CDR3 coding DNA: TGTGCCAGTATGAGGGAGGCCTACGAGCAGTACTTC. Amino acid sequence: CASMREAYEQYF.

This clone appeared once. The chain couples TRBV28 to TRBJ2-7, with D possibly matching TRBD1 (6 bases). The CDR3 runs to 19 residues. V lost 3 bases, J lost 5 bases, and 29 bases lay in between. The V gene's germline CDR1 is MDHEN and CDR2 SYDVKM. The CDR3 reads CASSFHAEVNLGGDDEQYF. DNA of the CDR3: TGTGCCAGCAGTTTTCACGCTGAGGTCAATTTAGGGGGAGACGACGAGCAGTACTTC.

The J gene is TRBJ2-3, the V gene TRBV27, with TRBD2 identical over 12 bases. The CDR3 covers 17 residues. Germline CDR1 and CDR2: MNHEY and SMNVEV (reference sequence). The J segment lost 5 bases and the V segment lost 5 bases, leaving 11 bases of the junction unmatched. CDR3 sequence reads: CASSPPSLAGGRDTQYF. The CDR3 bases are TGTGCCAGCAGTCCCCCGTCACTAGCGGGGGGTCGAGATACGCAGTATTTT.

The chain has TRBV10-2 and TRBJ2-2; tentative D call: TRBD1 (6 bases). Germline V gene lookup returns CDR1 WSHSY and CDR2 SAAADI. The CDR3 runs 14 residues. V was pared by 6 bases and J by 6 bases, with 14 bases between. The CDR3 protein is CASRATTGPGELFF. Written as DNA, the CDR3 is TGCGCCAGCAGGGCGACTACAGGGCCCGGGGAGCTGTTTTTT.

This chain connects TRBV7-9 to TRBJ1-1; weak D call: TRBD1 (6 bases). Germline-derived CDR1 and CDR2 are SEHNR and FQNEAQ (reference sequence). The CDR3 is made up of 14 amino acids. V dropped 7 bases and J dropped 0 bases, with 12 bases sitting between them. The chain's CDR3 is CASTSQGLNTEAFF. CDR3 in DNA: TGTGCCAGCACCTCCCAGGGGTTGAACACTGAAGCTTTCTTT.

This clone was detected only a few times. V gene TRBV7-9 combines with J gene TRBJ1-1; 8 positions agree with TRBD1. This CDR3 is built from 14 residues. The germline gives CDR1 SEHNR, CDR2 FQNEAQ (reference sequence). The J segment lost 5 bases and the V segment lost 2 bases, leaving 4 bases of the junction unmatched. The CDR3 loop is CASSLTGGVTEAFF. For the CDR3, the DNA is TGTGCCAGCAGCTTAACAGGGGGGGTAACTGAAGCTTTCTTT.

The V gene is TRBV6-5, the J gene TRBJ1-2, with D hard to call. CDR1 is MNHEY and CDR2 is SVGAGI in the germline V gene. The length of the CDR3 is 13 residues. With 2 bases removed from V and 3 bases from J, the gap between germline ends came to 7 bases. DNA for the CDR3: TGTGCCAGCAGTTACACGGGTGACTATGGCTACACCTTC. This encodes CASSYTGDYGYTF.

This clone showed up just once. One end of the junction fails to match germline, which may point to a read error. This specimen includes other DNA sequences encoding the same CDR3. The V gene is TRBV6-1, the J gene TRBJ1-1; D perhaps matches TRBD1 (6 bases). The CDR3 is 13 residues long. Germline V gene data show CDR1 as MNHNS and CDR2 as SASEGT. Written as DNA, the CDR3 is TGTGCCAGCAGGCCCCGGACAGCCCCTGAAGCCTTCTTT. Its translation: CASRPRTAPEAFF.

This chain joins TRBV4-1 and TRBJ1-1; D may be TRBD1 (6 bases). This CDR3 is 15 amino acids long. The ends were cut back, 1 base at V and 1 base at J, with 10 bases in the middle. Germline V lookup: CDR1 MGHRA, CDR2 YSYEKL. CDR3 residues: CASSQAGHKNTEAFF. The CDR3 nucleotides are TGCGCCAGCAGCCAAGCGGGACACAAGAACACTGAAGCTTTCTTT.

This clone was counted between two and nine times. The gene calls are TRBV28 and TRBJ1-2, with TRBD1 identical over 7 bases. The CDR3 sequence is 15 residues long. The V segment lost 4 bases and the J segment 6 bases; nucleotides outside the gene matches: 11. Germline V CDR1 and CDR2: MDHEN, SYDVKM. Written as DNA, the CDR3 is TGTGCCAGCAGTTCCAAGGACAGGCACGTTCATGGCTACACCTTC. Its protein is CASSSKDRHVHGYTF.

The rearrangement joins TRBV25-1 to TRBJ2-5; TRBD2 matches at 8 bases. CDR1 is MGHDK, CDR2 SYGVNS, per germline. This CDR3 comprises 15 residues. The V and J ends lost 3 bases and 2 bases, in that order; junction bases with no gene match: 5. CDR3 nucleotide sequence: TGTGCCAGCAGTGACGGAGCGGGAGTACAAGAGACCCAGTACTTC. Its protein product is CASSDGAGVQETQYF.

The chain is built from TRBV2 and TRBJ1-2; 7 nucleotides line up with TRBD1. The CDR3 sequence is 13 residues long. Trimming cost V 2 bases and J 7 bases; bases outside gene matches: 4. Germline V gene lookup returns CDR1 SNHLY and CDR2 FYNNEI. The CDR3 protein is CASSEKGTVGYTF. CDR3 nucleotide sequence: TGTGCCAGCAGTGAAAAGGGGACAGTTGGCTACACCTTC.

The chain combines TRBV9 with TRBJ2-4, with 7 bases identical to TRBD1. There are 14 residues in the CDR3. J was trimmed by 3 bases and V by 0 bases; bases with no gene match: 0. CDR1 is SGDLS, CDR2 YYNGEE, per germline. For the CDR3, the DNA is TGTGCCAGCAGCGTAGCAGGGGGCAAAAACATTCAGTACTTC. The encoded protein is CASSVAGGKNIQYF.

The chain combines TRBV7-2 with TRBJ1-5; 9 bases agree with TRBD1. The CDR3 length is 15 residues. In germline, CDR1 is SGHTA, CDR2 FQGNSA. The trim removed 3 bases at V and 4 bases at J, leaving 4 bases unmatched. This CDR3 reads CASSFRDRVNQPQHF. The CDR3 DNA follows: TGTGCCAGCAGCTTTCGGGACAGGGTGAATCAGCCCCAGCATTTT.

This clone was observed a few times. J is TRBJ1-5 and V is TRBV19; D gene unclear. The CDR3 length is 15 residues. Trimming took off 4 bases at V and 3 bases at J, with 13 bases between the two ends. Germline V gives CDR1 LNHDA, CDR2 SQIVND (reference sequence). The CDR3, as DNA: TGTGCCAGTAGTACACTTAACCCCACCAATCAGCCCCAGCATTTT. This translates into CASSTLNPTNQPQHF.

The chain joins TRBV7-2 to TRBJ2-7, with 7 bases lining up with TRBD1. The CDR3 consists of 16 residues. Looked up from germline, CDR1 is SGHTA and CDR2 is FQGNSA. Losses at the gene ends were 1 base for V and 5 bases for J; bases not matched to a gene: 11. CDR3: CASSLGLRTGDHEQYF. The CDR3 DNA reads TGTGCCAGCAGCTTAGGGTTGAGAACAGGGGATCACGAGCAGTACTTC.

The chain joins TRBV7-2 to TRBJ2-1; 8 bases line up with TRBD2. The CDR3 totals 14 residues. The V and J ends lost 3 bases and 7 bases, in that order; junction bases with no gene match: 5. Looked up from germline, CDR1 is SGHTA and CDR2 is FQGNSA. The CDR3 spells CASSLSGSKNEQFF. CDR3 in DNA: TGTGCCAGCAGCTTGAGCGGGAGTAAGAATGAGCAGTTCTTC.

V gene TRBV2 combines with J gene TRBJ1-3; TRBD1 matches at 9 bases. This CDR3 contains 15 residues. V shed 7 bases, J shed 1 base, and the junction held 5 bases outside the gene matches. Germline V gives CDR1 SNHLY, CDR2 FYNNEI. The DNA of the CDR3 is TGTGCCAGCATCGGACAGGGGAAATCTGGAAACACCATATATTTT. It codes for CASIGQGKSGNTIYF.